This TCR beta chain was recorded in a study of control samples from healthy donors and cancer patients. This CDR3 has 12 residues. CDR1 is SGHNT, CDR2 YYREEE, per germline (reference sequence). The V gene lost 0 bases and the J gene lost 10 bases, with 8 bases spanning the gap. Profiling relied on immunoSEQ multiplex PCR, and the TCRdb table lists in-frame clones only, not all of them. The repertoire holds about 180,000 clones, with 90% to 95% as singletons. The rearrangement links TRBV5-4 to TRBJ2-1; D perhaps matches TRBD2 (6 bases). Sequenced sample: blood. The clonotype was recovered from a woman under 30 in good health. The CDR3 spells CASSLAAGEQFF. The DNA of the CDR3 is TGTGCCAGCAGCTTGGCCGCGGGGGAGCAGTTCTTC. Full variable domain (outside the CDR3, taken from reference TRBV5-4 and TRBJ2-1): ETGVTQSPTHLIKTRGQQVTLRCSSQSGHNTVSWYQQALGQGPQFIFQYYREEENGRGNFPPRFSGLQFPNYSSELNVNALELDDSALYLCASSLAAGEQFFGPGTRLTVL.